This T cell receptor beta chain comes out of a study of T cell responses to AZD1222 COVID-19 vaccine. Assay used: immunoSEQ multiplex PCR; TCRdb lists only in-frame clones, some missing. The sample lists around 88,000 clones; approximately 86% were seen once. The J segment lost 5 bases and the V segment lost 4 bases, leaving 2 bases of the junction unmatched. The CDR3 is 13 residues long. Per germline, CDR1 SGHTA and CDR2 FQGTGA. Sequencing used peripheral blood, obtained on day 0 of MenACWY control vaccination. The receptor's source is an adult in good health. This chain uses TRBV7-3 with TRBJ2-1, with 7 bases fitting TRBD2. Here the CDR3 reads CASSSGLDNEQFF. CDR3 DNA sequence: TGTGCCAGCAGCTCAGGACTAGACAATGAGCAGTTCTTC.